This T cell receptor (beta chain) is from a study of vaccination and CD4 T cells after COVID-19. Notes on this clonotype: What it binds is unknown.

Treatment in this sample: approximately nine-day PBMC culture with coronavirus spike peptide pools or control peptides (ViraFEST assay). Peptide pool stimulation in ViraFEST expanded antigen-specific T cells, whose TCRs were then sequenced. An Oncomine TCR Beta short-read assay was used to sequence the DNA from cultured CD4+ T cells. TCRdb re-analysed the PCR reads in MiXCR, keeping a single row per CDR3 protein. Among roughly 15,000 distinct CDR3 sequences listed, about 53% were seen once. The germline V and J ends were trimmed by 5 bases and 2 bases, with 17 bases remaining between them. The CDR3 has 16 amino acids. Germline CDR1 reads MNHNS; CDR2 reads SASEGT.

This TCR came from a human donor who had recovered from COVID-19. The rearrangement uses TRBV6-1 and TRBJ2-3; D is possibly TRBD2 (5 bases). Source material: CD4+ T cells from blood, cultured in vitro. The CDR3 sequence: CASSPRTAWNTDTQYF. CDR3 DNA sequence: TGTGCCAGCAGTCCCCGGACTGCGTGGAACACAGATACGCAGTATTTT.